The entry below gives a single T cell receptor beta chain sequence along with its context. Its antigen is currently unknown. Here the CDR3 omits its conserved ending phenylalanine or tryptophan, so a read error is the likely source. The DNA is left out, because the CDR3 cannot be placed on it with certainty; the CDR3 is given as TCRdb lists it. Three rounds of nested PCR, following a modified ARM-PCR protocol, produced the TCRbeta library. TCRdb fed the multiplex PCR reads into MiXCR, producing one record per CDR3 protein. This sample has approximately 100,000 distinct CDR3 sequences; approximately 71% occur once, and the top ten carry about 40%. The record originates from a study of tumor and adjacent non-tumor tissue in lung cancer. At the level of the study: Patients were aged roughly 31 to 76, roughly 9 men and 4 to 6 women, stage I to III.

General observations from the study: Shorter survival was associated with higher TCR diversity in tumors. Tumor repertoires had a smaller top 100 clone share than normal lung.

No cell sorting was done before RNA was extracted from the tissue. This sequence originates from a woman between 55 and 75 years old with non-small cell lung cancer. The sequenced sample was lung tumor tissue.

CDR3 protein: CASKLMTGELSS. The rearrangement joins TRBV28 to TRBJ2-2. The CDR3 has 12 amino acids, counting both end residues. Germline-derived CDR1 and CDR2 are MDHEN and SYDVKM.